Below, 27 T cell receptor beta chains from the same sample are listed, as sequenced in a study of beta chain features in type 1 diabetes. Overall study results and limits: Type 1 diabetes patients showed a moderate but significant shortening of TCRB CDR3s in all four CD4+ subsets.

What these receptors recognize is not known. Expressed TCRB transcripts got sequenced, as all isolated RNA was reverse transcribed. This table comes from immunoSEQ multiplex PCR, and its TCRdb copy is limited to in-frame clones, with some not included. In the table there are 600,000 to 700,000 clones, over 10% of which are singletons. The sample was naive CD4+ T cells from blood. These receptors came from a man aged 18 to 29 with type 1 diabetes.

The chain carries TRBV4-2 and TRBJ2-3, with TRBD2 identical over 7 bases. Trimming removed 0 bases from V and 2 bases from J; junction bases left unmatched: 5. CDR1 and CDR2 from the germline V gene are LGHNA and YNFKEQ. This CDR3 comprises 16 residues. In DNA form, the CDR3 reads TGTGCCAGCAGCCAAGATCTGGCGGGGGACACAGATACGCAGTATTTT. Translating it yields CASSQDLAGDTDTQYF.

This clone has only a few counts. This chain uses TRBV14 with TRBJ1-2; 7 bases align to TRBD1. Germline V gene sequence: CDR1 SGHDN, CDR2 FVKESK. This CDR3 is 15 amino acids long. With V trimmed by 3 bases and J by 1 base, 5 bases remained unmatched. The CDR3 nucleotides read TGTGCCAGCAGCCAGACTCGACAGGGTAACTATGGCTACACCTTC. As protein: CASSQTRQGNYGYTF.

The chain has TRBV10-3 and TRBJ1-1; 7 nucleotides match TRBD1. V was pared by 10 bases and J by 0 bases, with 5 bases of the junction left unmatched. Germline values: CDR1 ENHRY, CDR2 SYGVKD. CDR3 length: 13 amino acids. The CDR3 is CATGTAMNTEAFF. The CDR3, as DNA: TGTGCCACTGGGACAGCCATGAACACTGAAGCTTTCTTT.

The V and J genes are TRBV28 and TRBJ2-3; the match to TRBD1 covers 12 bases. Germline V gene sequence: CDR1 MDHEN, CDR2 SYDVKM. The CDR3 runs to 15 residues. V was clipped by 7 bases and J by 6 bases; unmatched bases: 8. CDR3 DNA: TGTGCCAGCATCCCGGGACAGGGGGCGTTTGATACGCAGTATTTT. It translates to CASIPGQGAFDTQYF. Drawing the rest from reference TRBV28 and TRBJ2-3, the complete variable domain is DVKVTQSSRYLVKRTGEKVFLECVQDMDHENMFWYRQDPGLGLRLIYFSYDVKMKEKGDIPEGYSVSREKKERFSLILESASTNQTSMYLCASIPGQGAFDTQYFGPGTRLTVL.

This chain uses TRBV5-8 with TRBJ2-5, with D possibly matching TRBD2 (5 bases). Between the trimmed V and J ends, which lost 4 bases and 5 bases, there was a span of 15 bases. CDR3 size: 14 residues. Per germline, CDR1 SGHTS and CDR2 YDEGEE. CDR3 bases: TGTGCCAGCAGCCCACCTCGAGGGTTGGAGACCCAGTACTTC. As protein: CASSPPRGLETQYF.

The gene calls are TRBV10-3 and TRBJ1-5; TRBD1 aligns across 10 bases. CDR1 ENHRY and CDR2 SYGVKD come from the germline V gene. CDR3 length: 15 residues. The junction had 8 bases not matched to a gene; V was cut back by 6 bases and J by 6 bases. In nucleotides, the CDR3 is TGTGCCATCAGCTTAGGGACAGGGGTGGGTCAGCCCCAGCATTTT. This codes for CAISLGTGVGQPQHF.

This clone has only a few counts. CDR3 region: CASSVHFGGNSNSYNEQFF. CDR3 sequence (DNA): TGTGCCAGCAGCGTACATTTTGGGGGGAACTCCAACTCCTACAATGAGCAGTTCTTC. The chain is built from TRBV9 and TRBJ2-1; the D gene is possibly TRBD2 (6 bases). The CDR3 extends over 19 amino acids. Germline CDR1 is SGDLS and CDR2 is YYNGEE. V gave up 1 base and J gave up 0 bases, with 20 bases separating them.

The rearrangement joins TRBV28 to TRBJ2-2; D is unresolved. This CDR3 has 13 residues. Trimming shortened V by 5 bases and J by 2 bases, and 6 bases separated the two germline ends. Germline V gives CDR1 MDHEN, CDR2 SYDVKM. CDR3 in amino acids: CASSRPNTGELFF. DNA of the CDR3: TGTGCCAGCAGTAGACCCAACACCGGGGAGCTGTTTTTT.

This clone was counted between two and nine times. J is TRBJ1-2 and V is TRBV25-1, with D unclear. Germline V gene sequence: CDR1 MGHDK, CDR2 SYGVNS. This CDR3 spans 14 amino acids. Trimming stripped 2 bases from V and 5 bases from J, with 12 bases between. CDR3 sequence reads: CASSEDTGAYGYTF. The CDR3 DNA sequence: TGTGCCAGCAGTGAAGATACCGGAGCATATGGCTACACCTTC.

The chain links TRBV28 to TRBJ2-5, with D perhaps matching TRBD2 (6 bases). Germline V gene sequence: CDR1 MDHEN, CDR2 SYDVKM. The CDR3 spans 15 residues. The V gene lost 4 bases and the J gene lost 5 bases, with 17 bases spanning the gap. The chain's CDR3 is CASSSPGAGRETQYF. The DNA for the CDR3 is TGTGCCAGCAGTTCTCCCGGGGCGGGGAGGGAGACCCAGTACTTC.

This clone was detected a few times. V usage is TRBV5-1 and J usage is TRBJ2-6, with D hard to call. Germline CDR1 is SGHRS and CDR2 is YFSETQ. This CDR3 has 12 amino acids. The germline V and J ends were trimmed by 4 bases and 9 bases, with 8 bases remaining between them. The CDR3 DNA reads as TGCGCCAGCAGCCCAGACCGCAACGTCCTGACTTTC. Amino acid sequence: CASSPDRNVLTF.

There are a few counts of this clone. The V and J genes are TRBV7-2 and TRBJ2-5; 7 bases agree with TRBD2. The CDR3 runs 16 residues. Germline-derived CDR1 and CDR2 are SGHTA and FQGNSA. J was trimmed by 0 bases and V by 1 base; bases with no gene match: 5. CDR3 amino acids: CASSLGNSGYQETQYF. The DNA of the CDR3 is TGTGCCAGCAGCTTAGGCAATAGCGGGTACCAAGAGACCCAGTACTTC.

Notes on this clone: A read error may account for a junction end that differs from germline. The gene calls are TRBV11-3 and TRBJ1-2; D unclear. This CDR3 spans 10 amino acids. Germline V gives CDR1 SGHNT, CDR2 YENEEA. CDR3 loop: CASSSVLTLF. CDR3 sequence (DNA): TGTGCCAGCAGCTCCGTACTAACACTATTC.

This clone was detected only a few times. Other DNA sequences in this specimen translate into the identical CDR3. This chain links TRBV7-9 with TRBJ1-4; D not certain. There are 15 residues in the CDR3. The V and J ends lost 1 base and 0 bases respectively, with 6 bases between them. Looked up from germline, CDR1 is SEHNR and CDR2 is FQNEAQ (reference sequence). CDR3 sequence reads: CASSLGLTTNEKLFF. CDR3 DNA: TGTGCCAGCAGCTTAGGACTGACAACTAATGAAAAACTGTTTTTT.

The rearrangement uses TRBV5-6 and TRBJ2-7; 7 positions match TRBD1. The CDR3 is 15 amino acids. The trim removed 3 bases at V and 2 bases at J, leaving 8 bases unmatched. Germline-derived CDR1 and CDR2 are SGHDT and YYEEEE. Here the CDR3 reads CASSSFDRAPYEQYF. The DNA of the CDR3 is TGTGCCAGCAGCTCCTTCGACAGGGCCCCCTACGAGCAGTACTTC.

The genes are TRBV27 and TRBJ2-5, with D uncertain. Germline lookup yields CDR1 MNHEY and CDR2 SMNVEV (reference sequence). The CDR3 has 14 amino acids. V was clipped by 4 bases and J by 2 bases, with 11 bases between them. CDR3 DNA: TGTGCCAGCAGTTCTGGGCCAATACAAGAGACCCAGTACTTC. Amino acids: CASSSGPIQETQYF.

This clone was picked up a small number of times. The sample holds other DNA sequences that translate to the same CDR3. The V gene is TRBV6-5, the J gene TRBJ1-5; D not resolved. The CDR3 consists of 12 residues. V gave up 6 bases and J gave up 2 bases, with 5 bases separating them. The germline V gene encodes CDR1 MNHEY and CDR2 SVGAGI. The CDR3 coding sequence is TGTGCCAGCAGGTCGGGCAATCAGCCCCAGCATTTT. Its translation is CASRSGNQPQHF.

This clone has only a few counts. This chain uses TRBV9 with TRBJ2-1; D could derive from TRBD1 or TRBD2 (5 bases each). Germline CDR1 SGDLS, CDR2 YYNGEE. With 2 bases removed from V and 2 bases from J, the gap between germline ends came to 11 bases. There are 15 residues in the CDR3. CDR3 DNA sequence: TGTGCCAGCAGCGTTCAAGGGGAGCCCTACAATGAGCAGTTCTTC. Protein: CASSVQGEPYNEQFF.

The chain carries TRBV29-1 and TRBJ2-7, with 7 positions matching TRBD1. Germline CDR1 is SQVTM and CDR2 is ANQGSEA. The CDR3 sequence is 13 residues long. With V trimmed by 3 bases and J by 3 bases, 5 bases remained unmatched. The CDR3 loop reads CSVDGDRDYEQYF. CDR3 DNA: TGCAGCGTTGACGGCGACAGGGACTACGAGCAGTACTTC.

This chain joins TRBV4-1 and TRBJ2-5; D gene unclear. V was pared by 0 bases and J by 5 bases, with 10 bases between. This CDR3 is built from 14 residues. Germline-derived CDR1 and CDR2 are MGHRA and YSYEKL. The CDR3 nucleotides read TGCGCCAGCAGCCAAGATTCTGGGGTGGAGACCCAGTACTTC. As protein: CASSQDSGVETQYF.

The chain combines TRBV6-5 with TRBJ2-3; D gene uncertain. Between the trimmed V and J ends, which lost 4 bases and 5 bases, there was a span of 16 bases. CDR1 and CDR2 (germline): MNHEY, SVGAGI. The CDR3 covers 15 residues. This CDR3 reads CASSLGQSGGDTQYF. In DNA, the CDR3 is TGTGCCAGCAGTTTAGGGCAGTCGGGCGGAGATACGCAGTATTTT.

This sequence joins TRBV27 and TRBJ1-6, with a possible D match to TRBD1 (6 bases). The CDR3 runs 12 residues. Germline CDR1 is MNHEY and CDR2 is SMNVEV (reference sequence). The germline V and J ends were trimmed by 10 bases and 10 bases, with 14 bases remaining between them. CDR3 loop: CATSRGNSPLHF. The CDR3 DNA reads TGTGCCACATCAAGGGGGAACTCACCCCTCCACTTT.

The CDR3 sequence: CASSQSLPLAGGDNEQFF. The CDR3, as DNA: TGCGCCAGCAGTCAATCCCTCCCGCTAGCGGGGGGGGACAATGAGCAGTTCTTC. The V gene is TRBV23-1, the J gene TRBJ2-1, with TRBD2 matching 12 bases. TRBV23-1 is an open reading frame, and its role is uncertain. The V gene end was trimmed by 0 bases and the J gene end by 5 bases; junction bases not matched to a gene: 8. This CDR3 region has 18 residues.

This clone was observed a few times. The V and J genes are TRBV5-4 and TRBJ2-3, with unresolved D. The ends were cut back, 0 bases at V and 2 bases at J, with 13 bases in the middle. The CDR3 is 16 residues long. CDR1 is SGHNT and CDR2 is YYREEE in the germline V gene (reference sequence). CDR3 amino acids: CASSLVVSVDTDTQYF. CDR3 bases: TGTGCCAGCAGCTTGGTGGTGTCGGTGGACACAGATACGCAGTATTTT.

This clone has just a few counts. The chain joins TRBV9 to TRBJ2-2; 10 bases are a match to TRBD1. Germline CDR1 reads SGDLS; CDR2 reads YYNGEE. With 0 bases clipped from V and 6 bases from J, the junction kept 5 bases outside the gene matches. The CDR3 extends over 16 amino acids. The CDR3: CASSVGGQGVSGELFF. In nucleotides, the CDR3 is TGTGCCAGCAGCGTAGGAGGACAGGGGGTCTCCGGGGAGCTGTTTTTT. Supplemented by reference TRBV9 and TRBJ2-2, the full variable domain reads DSGVTQTPKHLITATGQRVTLRCSPRSGDLSVYWYQQSLDQGLQFLIQYYNGEERAKGNILERFSAQQFPDLHSELNLSSLELGDSALYFCASSVGGQGVSGELFFGEGSRLTVL.

This clone came up a few times. This sequence joins TRBV29-1 and TRBJ1-2; no clear D gene. From germline, CDR1 is SQVTM and CDR2 ANQGSEA. V lost 3 bases and J lost 3, with 14 bases in between. The CDR3 length is 14 residues. The CDR3 loop reads CSVDGIFPDYGYTF. The CDR3 DNA is TGCAGCGTTGATGGGATTTTTCCGGACTATGGCTACACCTTC.

This clone occurred a few times. The rearrangement joins TRBV19 to TRBJ1-5; possibly TRBD1 for D (5 bases). V lost 3 bases and J lost 7, with 13 bases in between. The germline CDR1 and CDR2 sequences are LNHDA and SQIVND (reference sequence). This CDR3 is 14 amino acids long. In nucleotides, the CDR3 is TGTGCCAGTAGTATTTCAGGGCCTGGGCAGCCCCAGCATTTT. It translates to CASSISGPGQPQHF.